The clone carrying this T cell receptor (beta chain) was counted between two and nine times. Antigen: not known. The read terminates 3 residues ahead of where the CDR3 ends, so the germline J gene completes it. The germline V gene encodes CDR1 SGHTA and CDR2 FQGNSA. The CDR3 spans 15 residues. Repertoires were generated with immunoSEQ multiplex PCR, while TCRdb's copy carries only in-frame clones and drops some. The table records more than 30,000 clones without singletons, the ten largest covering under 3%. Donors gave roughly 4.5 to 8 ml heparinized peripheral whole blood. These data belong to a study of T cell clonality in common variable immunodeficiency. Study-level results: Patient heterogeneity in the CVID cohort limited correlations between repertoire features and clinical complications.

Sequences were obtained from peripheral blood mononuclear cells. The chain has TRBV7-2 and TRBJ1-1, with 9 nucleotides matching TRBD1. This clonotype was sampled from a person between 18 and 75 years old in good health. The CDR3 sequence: CASSLVAGTGSGAFF. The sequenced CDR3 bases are TGTGCCAGCAGCTTAGTAGCCGGGACAGGGTCTGGA.